This record covers a single T cell receptor (beta chain). The junction does not match germline at one end; this may be a read error. Sequencing used immunoSEQ multiplex PCR; TCRdb keeps in-frame clones, though not all of them. The sample has roughly 180,000 clones; about 88% are singletons. The record originates from a study of blood T cell repertoires in COVID-19. In Seattle, patients joined the study during active infection and were tracked longitudinally. Germline assignment: CDR1 MNHNS and CDR2 SASEGT. CDR3 length: 14 residues. This TCR was recovered from a woman aged 45-65 years with COVID-19, enrolled during active disease. The genes are TRBV6-1 and TRBJ1-1, with 8 nucleotides matching TRBD1. The sample comprised peripheral blood. For the CDR3, the DNA is TGTGCCAGCAGCGAAGGACAGGGAAGCACTGAAGCTTTCTTT. It encodes CASSEGQGSTEAFF.